The 26 T cell receptor beta chains below were found in one sample sequenced in a study of sequential checkpoint blockade in melanoma. TCRdb keeps only in-frame clones here, not all; method: immunoSEQ multiplex PCR. Of around 20,000 clones in the sample, around 85% are singletons; the top ten hold around 30%. Regarding treatment: randomized to nivolumab then ipilimumab (arm A) or the reverse (arm B). Sequences were derived from CD8+ T cells sorted from blood (inferred from file names), sampled from a patient given nivolumab and ipilimumab in sequence. The receptors derive from a human donor with melanoma.

This chain joins TRBV29-1 and TRBJ2-6, with D possibly being TRBD1 (7 bases). Germline CDR1 and CDR2: SQVTM and ANQGSEA. CDR3 length: 18 amino acids. The V and J ends lost 0 bases and 1 base respectively, with 16 bases between them. The CDR3 DNA is TGCAGCGTTGAAGATCTGGAGGGGGCGGTTTCTGGGGCCAACGTCCTGACTTTC. Residues: CSVEDLEGAVSGANVLTF.

V is TRBV27 and J is TRBJ2-1; 7 bases fit TRBD2. The CDR3 sequence is 14 residues long. Germline trimming cut 4 bases from V and 3 bases from J; bases unmatched to any gene: 3. Germline CDR1 reads MNHEY; CDR2 reads SMNVEV (reference sequence). DNA for the CDR3: TGTGCCAGCAGTTCCCGGGACTACTACAATGAGCAGTTCTTC. This translates into CASSSRDYYNEQFF.

The V call is TRBV11-2, the J call TRBJ1-3; no reliable D call. The V gene's germline CDR1 is SGHAT and CDR2 FQNNGV. The V gene lost 1 base and the J gene lost 4 bases, with 14 bases spanning the gap. The CDR3 sequence is 16 residues long. The CDR3 is CASSLGDTPGGNTIYF. CDR3 bases: TGTGCCAGCAGCTTAGGTGACACACCGGGGGGAAACACCATATATTTT.

This chain uses TRBV7-9 with TRBJ2-1, with 7 bases identical to TRBD2. In germline, CDR1 is SEHNR, CDR2 FQNEAQ (reference sequence). CDR3 length: 17 amino acids. V gave up 4 bases and J gave up 7 bases; unmatched junction bases: 16. The CDR3 here is CASSSRWGAGPGNEQFF. The CDR3 region has the DNA TGTGCCAGCAGCTCACGGTGGGGAGCGGGGCCGGGGAATGAGCAGTTCTTC.

The V and J genes are TRBV9 and TRBJ2-7; D remains unclear. V was trimmed by 0 bases and J by 2 bases, leaving 6 bases between them. This CDR3 spans 13 amino acids. Per germline, CDR1 SGDLS and CDR2 YYNGEE. The CDR3 DNA follows: TGTGCCAGCAGCGTAGCTCCCCCCTACGAGCAGTACTTC. Amino acid sequence: CASSVAPPYEQYF.

There are a few counts of this clone. The chain carries TRBV6-5 and TRBJ2-7, with TRBD2 as a possible D gene (6 bases). The CDR3 has 14 residues. V was cut by 2 bases and J by 3 bases, with 11 bases left in between. Germline V gene data show CDR1 as MNHEY and CDR2 as SVGAGI. The CDR3 loop reads CASSYPDYRYEQYF. In DNA, the CDR3 is TGTGCCAGCAGTTACCCGGACTACCGCTACGAGCAGTACTTC.

The V and J genes are TRBV4-2 and TRBJ2-1; 11 positions match TRBD2. The CDR3 contains 19 residues. The V and J ends lost 0 bases and 7 bases, in that order; junction bases with no gene match: 14. Looked up from germline, CDR1 is LGHNA and CDR2 is YNFKEQ. CDR3 DNA: TGTGCCAGCAGCCAAGATAGTGGGCAGGGTTTAGCGGGAGGGAATGAGCAGTTCTTC. Translation: CASSQDSGQGLAGGNEQFF.

V and J are TRBV7-9 and TRBJ2-7, with D uncertain. CDR1 is SEHNR and CDR2 is FQNEAQ in the germline V gene (reference sequence). Between the trimmed V and J ends, which lost 5 bases and 2 bases, there was a span of 4 bases. The CDR3 has 11 residues. The CDR3 here is CASSPAYEQYF. The CDR3 DNA reads TGTGCCAGCAGCCCCGCCTACGAGCAGTACTTC.

The V and J genes are TRBV7-6 and TRBJ2-2, with TRBD2 identical over 11 bases. This CDR3 comprises 18 residues. The germline gives CDR1 SGHVS, CDR2 FNYEAQ. V gave up 5 bases and J gave up 4 bases; unmatched junction bases: 12. The CDR3 DNA is TGTGCCAGCAGCCTAGTCGTAGCGGGAGGGCCAGGCACCGGGGAGCTGTTTTTT. This codes for CASSLVVAGGPGTGELFF.

V and J are TRBV7-2 and TRBJ2-7; the D gene is possibly TRBD2 (7 bases). The CDR3 contains 16 residues. V was cut by 3 bases and J by 4 bases, with 19 bases left in between. Looked up from germline, CDR1 is SGHTA and CDR2 is FQGNSA. This CDR3 is CASSFGARGRGYEQYF. In DNA form, the CDR3 reads TGTGCCAGCAGCTTCGGGGCAAGGGGGAGGGGGTACGAGCAGTACTTC.

The chain employs TRBV7-8 and TRBJ2-7, with a possible D match to TRBD1 (6 bases). Germline CDR1 and CDR2: SGHVS and FQNEAQ. The CDR3 has 13 amino acids. The V end was cut by 4 bases, the J end by 2 bases, with 9 bases between. DNA of the CDR3: TGTGCCAGCAGCTACAGGGTCACCTACGAGCAGTACTTC. This translates into CASSYRVTYEQYF.

The V gene is TRBV5-1, the J gene TRBJ2-7, with TRBD2 matching 10 bases. The germline V gene encodes CDR1 SGHRS and CDR2 YFSETQ. This CDR3 is built from 15 residues. Trimming cost V 2 bases and J 5 bases; bases outside gene matches: 7. The CDR3 loop reads CASSLWERGGHEQYF. The CDR3 DNA reads as TGCGCCAGCAGCTTATGGGAGCGGGGGGGCCACGAGCAGTACTTC.

V and J are TRBV19 and TRBJ2-1; 7 bases are shared with TRBD2. The CDR3 consists of 16 residues. Germline CDR1 is LNHDA and CDR2 is SQIVND (reference sequence). V lost 4 bases to trimming and J lost 5 bases; unmatched junction nucleotides: 11. Written as DNA, the CDR3 is TGTGCCAGTAGTAGAAGAGGACTAGGTAGGGACAATGAGCAGTTCTTC. Encoded protein: CASSRRGLGRDNEQFF.

This clone appeared a single time. The chain uses TRBV7-6 and TRBJ1-1; D is uncertain. This CDR3 region has 18 residues. V was pared by 1 base and J by 5 bases, with 23 bases between. Germline V gene data show CDR1 as SGHVS and CDR2 as FNYEAQ. CDR3 protein: CASSLGVPGEGWVTEAFF. CDR3 bases: TGTGCCAGCAGCTTAGGCGTACCAGGCGAGGGTTGGGTGACTGAAGCTTTCTTT.

This chain links TRBV29-1 with TRBJ2-1; TRBD1 might be the D (5 bases). The germline gives CDR1 SQVTM, CDR2 ANQGSEA. This CDR3 contains 10 residues. V lost 6 bases and J lost 6, with 6 bases in between. CDR3 amino acids: CSVTGNEQFF. The DNA of the CDR3 is TGCAGCGTAACAGGCAATGAGCAGTTCTTC.

CDR3 loop: CASSDWTSGSPEQYF. For the CDR3, the DNA is TGTGCCAGCAGTGATTGGACTAGCGGGAGTCCCGAGCAGTACTTC. V is TRBV6-1 and J is TRBJ2-7; 13 bases match TRBD2. This CDR3 has 15 amino acids. Germline lookup yields CDR1 MNHNS and CDR2 SASEGT. V trimming: 3 bases; J trimming: 6 bases; junction bases outside the gene matches: 5.

The J gene is TRBJ2-7, the V gene TRBV30, with TRBD2 as a possible D gene (6 bases). Germline lookup yields CDR1 GTSNPN and CDR2 SVGIG (reference sequence). V lost 1 base and J lost 2, with 9 bases in between. The CDR3 covers 13 residues. CDR3 sequence (DNA): TGTGCCTGGAGTGGGAGGGAAGCCTACGAGCAGTACTTC. Translation: CAWSGREAYEQYF.

A few counts support this clone. The chain is built from TRBV6-6 and TRBJ2-5; 9 bases align to TRBD2. The CDR3 runs to 15 residues. V lost 2 bases and J lost 2; bases outside the gene matches: 3. Germline V gives CDR1 MNHNY, CDR2 SVGAGI (reference sequence). For the CDR3, the DNA is TGTGCCAGCAGTTACCGGCGGGGGGGACAAGAGACCCAGTACTTC. Translating it yields CASSYRRGGQETQYF.

V gene TRBV5-6 combines with J gene TRBJ1-5, with D perhaps TRBD1 (5 bases). V dropped 3 bases and J dropped 5 bases, with 12 bases sitting between them. From germline, CDR1 is SGHDT and CDR2 YYEEEE. The CDR3 spans 14 residues. The CDR3 coding sequence is TGTGCCAGCAGCTGGCAGGGTGTGGATCAGCCCCAGCATTTT. The encoded protein is CASSWQGVDQPQHF.

The chain uses TRBV28 and TRBJ2-5; 7 positions match TRBD2. This CDR3 is 15 amino acids long. Germline V CDR1 and CDR2: MDHEN, SYDVKM. V lost 2 bases, J lost 1 base, and 4 bases stayed unmatched. The CDR3 protein is CASSLQGGVQETQYF. The CDR3 nucleotides read TGTGCCAGCAGTTTACAGGGAGGGGTCCAAGAGACCCAGTACTTC.

The V and J genes are TRBV10-3 and TRBJ2-3, with 10 positions matching TRBD1. V dropped 11 bases and J dropped 3; count of bases not matched to a gene: 11. The germline V gene encodes CDR1 ENHRY and CDR2 SYGVKD. This CDR3 spans 15 amino acids. CDR3 DNA: TGTGCCCTCGCCGGGGACAGGGGTTTAACAGATACGCAGTATTTT. Its translation is CALAGDRGLTDTQYF.

The V and J genes are TRBV2 and TRBJ1-5; tentatively, D is TRBD1 (5 bases). The length of the CDR3 is 16 residues. V was shortened by 3 bases and J by 0 bases, with 12 bases between the two germline ends. Germline CDR1 and CDR2: SNHLY and FYNNEI. This CDR3 reads CASSEWGSYSNQPQHF. DNA for the CDR3: TGTGCCAGCAGTGAGTGGGGCAGCTATAGCAATCAGCCCCAGCATTTT. The entire variable domain, with the rest obtained from reference TRBV2 and TRBJ1-5, is as follows: EPEVTQTPSHQVTQMGQEVILRCVPISNHLYFYWYRQILGQKVEFLVSFYNNEISEKSEIFDDQFSVERPDGSNFTLKIRSTKLEDSAMYFCASSEWGSYSNQPQHFGDGTRLSIL.

The chain combines TRBV19 with TRBJ2-7; possible D gene TRBD1, 6 bases. V was cut by 5 bases and J by 2 bases, with 19 bases left in between. CDR3 length equals 16 residues. Germline V gene sequence: CDR1 LNHDA, CDR2 SQIVND (reference sequence). CDR3: CASSSPGTSTAYEQYF. The CDR3 DNA reads as TGTGCCAGTAGTTCCCCCGGGACATCGACAGCCTACGAGCAGTACTTC.

This chain links TRBV27 with TRBJ2-5; D perhaps matches TRBD1 (6 bases). The DNA end favors TRBJ2-7, so the J call may be wrong. In germline, CDR1 is MNHEY, CDR2 SMNVEV (reference sequence). The CDR3 runs 13 residues. This CDR3 reads CASSFQGSHEQYF. The CDR3 DNA reads as TGTGCCAGCAGTTTCCAGGGGAGTCACGAGCAGTACTTC.

The gene calls are TRBV28 and TRBJ2-7; the D gene is possibly TRBD2 (6 bases). Germline values: CDR1 MDHEN, CDR2 SYDVKM. Deletions cut 3 bases from V and 1 base from J, with 13 bases between. This CDR3 contains 15 residues. The CDR3 here is CASSLPRDISYEQYF. CDR3 coding DNA: TGTGCCAGCAGTTTGCCGCGGGATATATCCTACGAGCAGTACTTC.

This chain joins TRBV2 and TRBJ2-7, with a weak D call TRBD2 (5 bases). This CDR3 comprises 13 residues. Germline lookup yields CDR1 SNHLY and CDR2 FYNNEI. V was pared by 6 bases and J by 3 bases, with 12 bases between. CDR3 sequence: CASRASGFYEQYF. The CDR3 DNA reads TGTGCCAGCAGGGCCTCGGGATTCTACGAGCAGTACTTC.